A single sample gave rise to the 17 T cell receptor beta chains below, sequenced in a study of T cell responses to AZD1222 COVID-19 vaccine. The method was immunoSEQ multiplex PCR; TCRdb's version includes in-frame clones alone and lacks a portion of them. The data hold fewer than 150,000 clones, with approximately 90% observed a single time. The sequenced sample was peripheral blood, obtained on day 0 of AZD1222 vaccination. The receptors stem from an adult in good health.

V and J are TRBV5-4 and TRBJ2-7; possibly TRBD1 for D (6 bases). CDR3 length: 12 residues. V lost 2 bases to trimming and J lost 3 bases, with 6 bases between them. Per the germline V gene, CDR1 is SGHNT and CDR2 is YYREEE (reference sequence). In DNA, the CDR3 is TGTGCCAGCAGCTTACAGGGCTACGAGCAGTACTTC. Residues: CASSLQGYEQYF.

CDR3 loop: CASSLEAVNTEAFF. DNA of the CDR3: TGTGCCAGCAGCTTGGAGGCGGTGAACACTGAAGCTTTCTTT. This chain links TRBV5-5 with TRBJ1-1, with D unresolved. CDR3 length equals 14 residues. Looked up from germline, CDR1 is SGHKS and CDR2 is YYEKEE (reference sequence). V lost 0 bases to trimming and J lost 0 bases, with 6 bases between them. The whole variable domain, filled in from reference TRBV5-5 and TRBJ1-1, reads DAGVTQSPTHLIKTRGQQVTLRCSPISGHKSVSWYQQVLGQGPQFIFQYYEKEERGRGNFPDRFSARQFPNYSSELNVNALLLGDSALYLCASSLEAVNTEAFFGQGTRLTVV.

This clone was observed a single time. V gene TRBV6-1 combines with J gene TRBJ1-3; weak D call: TRBD1 (5 bases). V was cut by 0 bases and J by 4 bases, with 10 bases left in between. Germline V gives CDR1 MNHNS, CDR2 SASEGT. The CDR3 runs 15 residues. CDR3 in DNA: TGTGCCAGCAGTGAAGCCCCGGGACCCGGAAACACCATATATTTT. Its translation: CASSEAPGPGNTIYF.

The rearrangement links TRBV27 to TRBJ1-1; D gene uncertain. V was shortened by 0 bases and J by 1 base, with 12 bases between the two germline ends. The CDR3 loop spans 16 amino acids. The V gene's germline CDR1 is MNHEY and CDR2 SMNVEV (reference sequence). CDR3 sequence reads: CASSLSRPIRNTEAFF. DNA of the CDR3: TGTGCCAGCAGTTTATCCAGACCGATAAGGAACACTGAAGCTTTCTTT.

The rearrangement joins TRBV3-1 (or the pseudogene TRBV3-2) to TRBJ2-7; no reliable D call. The CDR3 totals 12 residues. V was cut by 8 bases and J by 2 bases, with 10 bases left in between. The germline V gene encodes CDR1 LGHDT and CDR2 YNNKEL (reference sequence). CDR3 residues: CASSPSPYEQYF. DNA for the CDR3: TGTGCCAGCTCCCCGTCCCCCTACGAGCAGTACTTC.

Only a few counts were recorded for this clone. The rearrangement joins TRBV7-2 to TRBJ1-2; unclear D gene. The CDR3 length is 13 residues. V was cut by 0 bases and J by 4 bases, with 6 bases left in between. Germline CDR1 and CDR2: SGHTA and FQGNSA. The chain's CDR3 is CASSLAQAYGYTF. In DNA, the CDR3 is TGTGCCAGCAGCTTAGCGCAAGCCTATGGCTACACCTTC.

The chain employs TRBV13 and TRBJ2-1, with 10 bases lining up with TRBD1. This CDR3 spans 15 amino acids. CDR1 is PRHDT, CDR2 FYEKMQ, per germline (reference sequence). Losses at the gene ends were 3 bases for V and 5 bases for J; bases not matched to a gene: 4. CDR3 in DNA: TGTGCCAGCAGCTTTACCGGGACAGGGGACAATGAGCAGTTCTTC. It specifies CASSFTGTGDNEQFF.

V is TRBV5-6 and J is TRBJ2-2; 7 bases are shared with TRBD2. V gave up 2 bases and J gave up 7 bases; unmatched junction bases: 2. The CDR3 is made up of 13 amino acids. CDR1 and CDR2 from the germline V gene are SGHDT and YYEEEE. In DNA, the CDR3 is TGTGCCAGCAGCTTTGAGCGGGGCGGGGAGCTGTTTTTT. This codes for CASSFERGGELFF.

The chain is built from TRBV27 and TRBJ2-1; 10 nucleotides agree with TRBD2. The CDR3 loop spans 15 amino acids. V lost 5 bases to trimming and J lost 8 bases; unmatched junction nucleotides: 9. CDR1 MNHEY and CDR2 SMNVEV come from the germline V gene (reference sequence). CDR3 region: CASSRSGGAWDEQFF. CDR3 nucleotide sequence: TGTGCCAGCAGTCGGAGCGGGGGGGCCTGGGATGAGCAGTTCTTC.

The V gene is TRBV3-1 (or the pseudogene TRBV3-2), the J gene TRBJ2-7; D not resolved. Trimming cost V 4 bases and J 4 bases, with 17 bases left between them. The CDR3 has 15 residues. Germline V gene data show CDR1 as LGHDT and CDR2 as YNNKEL (reference sequence). CDR3 in DNA: TGTGCCAGCAGCCCCCAAGGCGGTTCGGAGTACGAGCAGTACTTC. Its protein is CASSPQGGSEYEQYF.

J is TRBJ1-2 and V is TRBV9; TRBD1 is a possible D gene (5 bases). From germline, CDR1 is SGDLS and CDR2 YYNGEE. Trimming pared 4 bases from V and 8 bases from J, leaving 21 bases between. The CDR3 runs to 15 residues. CDR3 DNA: TGTGCCAGCAGCCACTACCGGGGGGAAACGCGGGGCTACACCTTC. Its translation: CASSHYRGETRGYTF.

This sequence joins TRBV6-1 and TRBJ1-3, with D hard to call. The CDR3 runs to 16 residues. The V gene's germline CDR1 is MNHNS and CDR2 SASEGT. Trimming took off 4 bases at V and 4 bases at J, with 17 bases between the two ends. As DNA, the CDR3 is TGTGCCAGCAGTGCGGGCGGACCTAAAAGGGGAAACACCATATATTTT. Translation gives CASSAGGPKRGNTIYF.

The V call is TRBV18, the J call TRBJ1-3; D gene unclear. Trimming took off 3 bases at V and 0 bases at J, with 6 bases between the two ends. CDR3 length equals 14 residues. Germline V CDR1 and CDR2: KGHSH, LQKENI. As DNA, the CDR3 is TGTGCCAGCTCACCGGACCTCTCTGGAAACACCATATATTTT. Its translation is CASSPDLSGNTIYF.

J is TRBJ1-6 and V is TRBV4-3; 8 nucleotides match TRBD1. CDR1 LGHNA and CDR2 YSLEER come from the germline V gene. The CDR3 covers 14 residues. Unmatched junction bases numbered 4, after V lost 4 bases and J lost 8 bases. The DNA of the CDR3 is TGCGCCAGCAGCCCTGGACAGGGATATTCACCCCTCCACTTT. Its translation: CASSPGQGYSPLHF.

The chain joins TRBV5-1 to TRBJ1-1; TRBD1 matches at 10 bases. The CDR3 loop spans 14 amino acids. Per the germline V gene, CDR1 is SGHRS and CDR2 is YFSETQ. V lost 7 bases, J lost 1 base, and 4 bases stayed unmatched. This CDR3 is CASGQGEWNTEAFF. CDR3 nucleotide sequence: TGCGCCAGCGGACAGGGGGAATGGAACACTGAAGCTTTCTTT.

CDR3 DNA sequence: TGTGCCAGTCACGGGGACAGGGGTTCCAATGAAAAACTGTTTTTT. Encoded protein: CASHGDRGSNEKLFF. The genes are TRBV25-1 and TRBJ1-4; 10 bases match TRBD1. This CDR3 has 15 amino acids. Germline V CDR1 and CDR2: MGHDK, SYGVNS. Trimming cost V 9 bases and J 5 bases; bases outside gene matches: 9. Full variable domain (outside the CDR3, taken from reference TRBV25-1 and TRBJ1-4): EADIYQTPRYLVIGTGKKITLECSQTMGHDKMYWYQQDPGMELHLIHYSYGVNSTEKGDLSSESTVSRIRTEHFPLTLESARPSHTSQYLCASHGDRGSNEKLFFGSGTQLSVL.

This sequence joins TRBV19 and TRBJ1-4, with TRBD1 as a possible D gene (5 bases). With 2 bases removed from V and 7 bases from J, the gap between germline ends came to 14 bases. CDR3 length: 15 amino acids. The germline V gene encodes CDR1 LNHDA and CDR2 SQIVND (reference sequence). The CDR3 nucleotides are TGTGCCAGTAGTATAATGGGGGTTAACGGTGAAAAACTGTTTTTT. Its protein is CASSIMGVNGEKLFF.